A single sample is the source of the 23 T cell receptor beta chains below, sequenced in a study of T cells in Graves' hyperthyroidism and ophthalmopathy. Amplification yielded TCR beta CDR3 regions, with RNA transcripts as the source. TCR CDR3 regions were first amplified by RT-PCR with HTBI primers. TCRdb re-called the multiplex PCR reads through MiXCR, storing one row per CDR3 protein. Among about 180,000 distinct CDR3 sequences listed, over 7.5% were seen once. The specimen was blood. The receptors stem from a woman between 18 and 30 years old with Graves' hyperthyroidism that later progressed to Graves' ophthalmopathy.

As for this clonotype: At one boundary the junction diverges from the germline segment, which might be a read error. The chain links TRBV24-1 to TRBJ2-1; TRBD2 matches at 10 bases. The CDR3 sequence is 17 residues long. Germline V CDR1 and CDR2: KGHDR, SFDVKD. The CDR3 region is CATSDPSGRGYVDERFF. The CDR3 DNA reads TGTGCCACCAGTGACCCTAGCGGGAGAGGGTATGTCGATGAGCGGTTCTTC.

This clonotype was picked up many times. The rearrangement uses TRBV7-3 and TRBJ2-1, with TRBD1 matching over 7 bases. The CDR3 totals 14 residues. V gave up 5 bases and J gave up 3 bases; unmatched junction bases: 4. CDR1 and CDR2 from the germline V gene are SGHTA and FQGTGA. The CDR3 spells CASSPGDSYNEQFF. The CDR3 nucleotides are TGTGCCAGCAGCCCAGGGGACAGCTACAATGAGCAGTTCTTC. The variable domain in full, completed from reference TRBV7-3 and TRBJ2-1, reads GAGVSQTPSNKVTEKGKYVELRCDPISGHTALYWYRQSLGQGPEFLIYFQGTGAADDSGLPNDRFFAVRPEGSVSTLKIQRTERGDSAVYLCASSPGDSYNEQFFGPGTRLTVL.

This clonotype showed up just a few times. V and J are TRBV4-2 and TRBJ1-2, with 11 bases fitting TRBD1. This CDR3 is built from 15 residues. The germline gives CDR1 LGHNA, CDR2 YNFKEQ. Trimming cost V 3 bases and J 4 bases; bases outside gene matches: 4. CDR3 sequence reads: CASSHWTGGSYGYTF. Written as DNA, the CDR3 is TGTGCCAGCAGCCACTGGACAGGGGGCAGCTATGGCTACACCTTC.

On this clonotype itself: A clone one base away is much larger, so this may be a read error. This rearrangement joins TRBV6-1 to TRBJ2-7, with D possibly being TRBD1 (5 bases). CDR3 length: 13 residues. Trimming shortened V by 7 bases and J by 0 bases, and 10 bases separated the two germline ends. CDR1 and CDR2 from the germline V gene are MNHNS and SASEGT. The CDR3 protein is CASTKTDSYEQYF. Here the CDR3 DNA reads TGTGCCAGCACCAAGACAGACTCCTACGAGCAGTACTTC.

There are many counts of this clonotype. The chain's CDR3 is CASSPRQGVGLAGVDTQYF. In DNA, the CDR3 is TGTGCCAGCAGCCCCAGACAGGGGGTTGGACTAGCGGGAGTGGATACGCAGTATTTT. J is TRBJ2-3 and V is TRBV7-9; 13 positions agree with TRBD2. Per germline, CDR1 SEHNR and CDR2 FQNEAQ (reference sequence). J lost 6 bases, V lost 5 bases, and 17 bases had no gene match. There are 19 residues in the CDR3. Full variable domain (outside the CDR3, taken from reference TRBV7-9 and TRBJ2-3): DTGVSQNPRHKITKRGQNVTFRCDPISEHNRLYWYRQTLGQGPEFLTYFQNEAQLEKSRLLSDRFSAERPKGSFSTLEIQRTEQGDSAMYLCASSPRQGVGLAGVDTQYFGPGTRLTVL.

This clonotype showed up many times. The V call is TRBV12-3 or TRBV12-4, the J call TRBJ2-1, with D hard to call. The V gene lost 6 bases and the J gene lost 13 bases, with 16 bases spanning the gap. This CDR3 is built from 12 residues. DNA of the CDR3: TGTGCCAGCAGCCCTGACGAGGCTGGACAGTTCTTC. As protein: CASSPDEAGQFF.

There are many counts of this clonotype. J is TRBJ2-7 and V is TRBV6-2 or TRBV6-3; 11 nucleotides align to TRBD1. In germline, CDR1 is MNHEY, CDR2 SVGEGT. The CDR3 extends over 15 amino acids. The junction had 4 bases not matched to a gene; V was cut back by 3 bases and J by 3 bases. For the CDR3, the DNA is TGTGCCAGCAGTTATTCAGGGACAGGGGGCTACGAGCAGTACTTC. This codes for CASSYSGTGGYEQYF.

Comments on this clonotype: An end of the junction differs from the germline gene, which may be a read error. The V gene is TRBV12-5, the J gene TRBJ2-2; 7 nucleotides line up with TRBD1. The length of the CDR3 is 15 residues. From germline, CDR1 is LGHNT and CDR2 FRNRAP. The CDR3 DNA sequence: TGTGCTGGTGGTTTGGTACGACAGGGCACCGGGGAGCTGTTTTTT. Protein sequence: CAGGLVRQGTGELFF.

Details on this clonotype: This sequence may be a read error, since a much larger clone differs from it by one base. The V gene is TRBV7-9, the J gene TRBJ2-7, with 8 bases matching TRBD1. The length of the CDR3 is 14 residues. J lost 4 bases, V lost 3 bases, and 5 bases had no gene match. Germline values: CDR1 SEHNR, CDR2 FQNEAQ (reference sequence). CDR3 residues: CASSFRGLEYEQYF. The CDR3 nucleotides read TGTGCCAGCAGCTTCAGGGGGCTTGAGTACGAGCAGTACTTC.

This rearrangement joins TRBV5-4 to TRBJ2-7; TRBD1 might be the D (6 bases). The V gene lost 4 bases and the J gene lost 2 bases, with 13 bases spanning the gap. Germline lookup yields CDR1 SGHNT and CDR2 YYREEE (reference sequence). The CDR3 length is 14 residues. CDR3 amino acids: CASSKGTRPYEQYF. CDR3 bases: TGTGCCAGCAGCAAAGGGACAAGACCCTACGAGCAGTACTTC.

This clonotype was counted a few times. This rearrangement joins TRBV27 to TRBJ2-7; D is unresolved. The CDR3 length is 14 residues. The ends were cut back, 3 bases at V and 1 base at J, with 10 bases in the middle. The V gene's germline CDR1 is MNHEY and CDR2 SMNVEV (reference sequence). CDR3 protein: CASSFGGCSYEQYF. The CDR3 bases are TGTGCCAGCAGTTTTGGTGGATGTTCCTACGAGCAGTACTTC.

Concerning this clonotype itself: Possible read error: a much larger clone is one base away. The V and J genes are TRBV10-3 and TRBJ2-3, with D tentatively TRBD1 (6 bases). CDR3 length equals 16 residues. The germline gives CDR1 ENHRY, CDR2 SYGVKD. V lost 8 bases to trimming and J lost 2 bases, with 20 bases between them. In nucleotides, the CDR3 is TGTGCCATCGGATCCTACAGGGTGCTCAACACAGATACGCAGTATTTT. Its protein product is CAIGSYRVLNTDTQYF.

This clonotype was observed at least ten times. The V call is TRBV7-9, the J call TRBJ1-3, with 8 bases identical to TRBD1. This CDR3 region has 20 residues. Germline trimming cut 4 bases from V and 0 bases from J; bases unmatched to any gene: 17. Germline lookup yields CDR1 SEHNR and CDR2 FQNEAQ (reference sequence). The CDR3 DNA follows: TGTGCCAGCAGCTCGACAGGGGACAGGTCCCTTTCGAGCTCTGGAAACACCATATATTTT. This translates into CASSSTGDRSLSSSGNTIYF. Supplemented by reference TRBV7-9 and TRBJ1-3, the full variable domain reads DTGVSQNPRHKITKRGQNVTFRCDPISEHNRLYWYRQTLGQGPEFLTYFQNEAQLEKSRLLSDRFSAERPKGSFSTLEIQRTEQGDSAMYLCASSSTGDRSLSSSGNTIYFGEGSWLTVV.

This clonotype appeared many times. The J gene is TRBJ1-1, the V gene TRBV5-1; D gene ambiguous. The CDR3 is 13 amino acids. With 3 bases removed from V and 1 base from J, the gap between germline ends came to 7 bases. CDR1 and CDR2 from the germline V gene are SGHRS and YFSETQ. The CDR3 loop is CASSSNTNTEAFF. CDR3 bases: TGCGCCAGCAGCTCGAACACGAACACTGAAGCTTTCTTT.

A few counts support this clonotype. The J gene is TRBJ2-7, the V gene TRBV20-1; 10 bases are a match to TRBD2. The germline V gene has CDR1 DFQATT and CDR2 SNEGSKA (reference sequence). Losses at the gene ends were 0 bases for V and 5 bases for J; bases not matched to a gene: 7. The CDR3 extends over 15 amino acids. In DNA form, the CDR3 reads TGCAGTGCTAGAGATCTCTTAGCGGGAGGTCACGAGCAGTACTTC. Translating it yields CSARDLLAGGHEQYF.

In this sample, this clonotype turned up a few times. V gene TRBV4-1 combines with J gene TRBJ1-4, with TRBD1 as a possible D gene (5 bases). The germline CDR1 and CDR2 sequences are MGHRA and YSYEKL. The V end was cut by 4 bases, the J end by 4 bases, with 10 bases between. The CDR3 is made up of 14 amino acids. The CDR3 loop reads CASSLRVNNEKLFF. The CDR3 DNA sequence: TGCGCCAGCAGCCTCAGGGTGAATAATGAAAAACTGTTTTTT.

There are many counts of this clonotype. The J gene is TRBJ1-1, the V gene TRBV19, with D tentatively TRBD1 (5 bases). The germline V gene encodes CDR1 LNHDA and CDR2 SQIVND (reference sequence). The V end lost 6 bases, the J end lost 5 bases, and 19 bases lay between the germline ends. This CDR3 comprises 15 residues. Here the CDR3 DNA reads TGTGCCAGTAGGTTCGGCGGGGAGGGGATGACTGAAGCTTTCTTT. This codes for CASRFGGEGMTEAFF.

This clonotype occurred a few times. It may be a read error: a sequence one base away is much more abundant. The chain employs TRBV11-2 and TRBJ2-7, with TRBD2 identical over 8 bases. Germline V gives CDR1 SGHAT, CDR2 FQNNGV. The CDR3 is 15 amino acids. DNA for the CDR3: TGTGCCAGCAGCTCAGGTAGCGGGAACACCTACAAGCAGTACTTC. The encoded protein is CASSSGSGNTYKQYF.

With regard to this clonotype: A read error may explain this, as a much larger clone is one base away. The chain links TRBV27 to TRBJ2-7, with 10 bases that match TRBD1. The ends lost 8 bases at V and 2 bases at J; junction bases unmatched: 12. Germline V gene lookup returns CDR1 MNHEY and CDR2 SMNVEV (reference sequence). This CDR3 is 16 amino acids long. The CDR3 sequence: CASGYRRGQGTYEQYF. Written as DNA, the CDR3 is TGTGCCAGCGGTTATAGGAGGGGACAGGGGACCTACGAGCAGTACTTC.

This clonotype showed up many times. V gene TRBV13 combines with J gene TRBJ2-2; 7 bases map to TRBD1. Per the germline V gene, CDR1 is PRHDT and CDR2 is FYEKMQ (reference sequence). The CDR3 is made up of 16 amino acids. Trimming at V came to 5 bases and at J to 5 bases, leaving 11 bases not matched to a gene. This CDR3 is CASSLRDRGGTGELFF. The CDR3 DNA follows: TGTGCCAGCAGCCTGAGGGACAGAGGTGGTACCGGGGAGCTGTTTTTT.

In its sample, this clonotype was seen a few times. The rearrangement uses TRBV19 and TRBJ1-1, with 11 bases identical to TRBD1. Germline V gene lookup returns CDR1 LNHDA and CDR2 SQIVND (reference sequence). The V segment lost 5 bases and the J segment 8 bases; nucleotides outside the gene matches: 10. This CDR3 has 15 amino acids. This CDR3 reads CASSVMGTGGPEAFF. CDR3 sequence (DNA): TGTGCCAGTAGTGTCATGGGGACAGGGGGTCCCGAAGCTTTCTTT.

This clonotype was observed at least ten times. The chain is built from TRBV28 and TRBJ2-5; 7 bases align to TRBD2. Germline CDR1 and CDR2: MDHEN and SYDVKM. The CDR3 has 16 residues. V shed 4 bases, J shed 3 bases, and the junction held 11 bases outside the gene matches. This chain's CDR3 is CASSSPRRENKETQYF. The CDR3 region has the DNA TGTGCCAGCAGTTCCCCGCGGCGGGAGAATAAAGAGACCCAGTACTTC.

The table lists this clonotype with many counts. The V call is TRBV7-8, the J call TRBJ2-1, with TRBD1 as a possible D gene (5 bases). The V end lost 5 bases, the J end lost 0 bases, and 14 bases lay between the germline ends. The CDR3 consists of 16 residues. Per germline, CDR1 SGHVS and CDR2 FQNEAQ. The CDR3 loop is CASSQGSDSSYNEQFF. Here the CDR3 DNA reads TGTGCCAGCAGCCAGGGTTCCGATAGCTCCTACAATGAGCAGTTCTTC. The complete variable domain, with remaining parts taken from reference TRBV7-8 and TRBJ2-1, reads GAGVSQSPRYKVAKRGQDVALRCDPISGHVSLFWYQQALGQGPEFLTYFQNEAQLDKSGLPSDRFFAERPEGSVSTLKIQRTQQEDSAVYLCASSQGSDSSYNEQFFGPGTRLTVL.